This TCR beta chain is from a study of blood T cell repertoires in COVID-19. The repertoire was sequenced with immunoSEQ multiplex PCR; TCRdb's copy has only in-frame clones and lacks some. In the table there are about 25,000 clones, 70% to 85% of which are singletons. Germline-derived CDR1 and CDR2 are SNHLY and FYNNEI. V gave up 5 bases and J gave up 2 bases; unmatched junction bases: 4. The CDR3 runs to 15 residues. The specimen sequenced was peripheral blood. This clonotype was obtained from a man at least 80 years old with active or convalescent COVID-19. The rearrangement joins TRBV2 to TRBJ1-4; 8 bases map to TRBD1. CDR3 coding DNA: TGTGCCAGCAGTTTCAGACAGGGGACTAATGAAAAACTGTTTTTT. It specifies CASSFRQGTNEKLFF.